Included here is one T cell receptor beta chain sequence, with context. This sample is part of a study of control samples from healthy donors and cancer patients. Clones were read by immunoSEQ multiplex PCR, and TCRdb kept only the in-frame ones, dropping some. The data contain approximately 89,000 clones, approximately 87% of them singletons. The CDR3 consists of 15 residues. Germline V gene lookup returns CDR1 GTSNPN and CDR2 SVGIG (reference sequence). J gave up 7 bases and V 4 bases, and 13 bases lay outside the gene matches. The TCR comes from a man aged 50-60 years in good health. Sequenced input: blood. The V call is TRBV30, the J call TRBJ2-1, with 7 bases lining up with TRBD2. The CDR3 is CAWMKRGGDKNEQFF. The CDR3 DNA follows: TGTGCCTGGATGAAGCGGGGAGGCGATAAGAATGAGCAGTTCTTC.